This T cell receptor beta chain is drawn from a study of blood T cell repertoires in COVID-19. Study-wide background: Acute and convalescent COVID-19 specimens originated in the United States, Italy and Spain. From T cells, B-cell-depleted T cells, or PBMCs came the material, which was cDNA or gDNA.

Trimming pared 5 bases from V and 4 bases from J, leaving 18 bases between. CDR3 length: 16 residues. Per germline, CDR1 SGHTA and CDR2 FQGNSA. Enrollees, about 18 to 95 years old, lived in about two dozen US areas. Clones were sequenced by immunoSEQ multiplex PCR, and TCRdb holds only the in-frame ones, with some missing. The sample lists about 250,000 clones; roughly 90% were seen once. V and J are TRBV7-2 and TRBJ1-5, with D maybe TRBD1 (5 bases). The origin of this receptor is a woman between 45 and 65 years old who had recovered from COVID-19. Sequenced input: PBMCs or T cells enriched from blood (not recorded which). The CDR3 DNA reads TGTGCCAGCAGCCAAGCTGGGGTAGGGGCAAATCAGCCCCAGCATTTT. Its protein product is CASSQAGVGANQPQHF.